These 9 T cell receptor beta chains were sequenced from one sample in a study of shared clonotypes between healthy human individuals. Data came from immunoSEQ multiplex PCR; TCRdb stores just in-frame clones and leaves some out. The sample carries about 2.3 million clones, 93% recorded once. Sequenced sample: naive CD4+ T cells from PBMCs. Regarding subset: CD45RA+ positively selected. These receptor sequences come from a man in his late teens or twenties in good health. Some clones in this sample may be carry-over from other donors' samples.

Comment on this clone: Other DNA sequences in this sample translate to the same CDR3. V is TRBV5-1 and J is TRBJ2-3; TRBD1 agrees at 7 bases. J lost 0 bases, V lost 3 bases, and 4 bases had no gene match. The germline CDR1 and CDR2 sequences are SGHRS and YFSETQ. The CDR3 is 15 amino acids. The CDR3 bases are TGCGCCAGCAGCTCCGGGACAGCAAGCACAGATACGCAGTATTTT. Its protein is CASSSGTASTDTQYF.

CDR3 in DNA: TGTGCCAGCAGCTTAGCGGCAGGGGGCAAGCCCCAGCATTTT. Its translation is CASSLAAGGKPQHF. The V and J genes are TRBV7-2 and TRBJ1-5; 8 bases line up with TRBD1. The CDR3 consists of 14 residues. V was pared by 0 bases and J by 8 bases, with 3 bases of the junction left unmatched. Germline loops: CDR1 SGHTA, CDR2 FQGNSA.

The J gene is TRBJ2-7, the V gene TRBV5-1, with D tentatively TRBD1 (5 bases). Looked up from germline, CDR1 is SGHRS and CDR2 is YFSETQ. V lost 1 base and J 7 bases, leaving 9 bases between the germline ends. The CDR3 covers 12 residues. DNA of the CDR3: TGCGCCAGCAGCTTGCAGGGTCGGGAGCAGTACTTC. Encoded protein: CASSLQGREQYF.

This clone was detected once. This chain uses TRBV25-1 with TRBJ1-5, with D maybe TRBD1 (5 bases). The germline gives CDR1 MGHDK, CDR2 SYGVNS. The CDR3 is 15 residues long. V lost 3 bases and J lost 0, with 9 bases in between. In DNA, the CDR3 is TGTGCCAGCAGTGACAGGGCTACTAGCAATCAGCCCCAGCATTTT. Translation gives CASSDRATSNQPQHF.

Here the CDR3 DNA reads TGTGCCAGCAGCTTTAGGGGGCCCCCCTACGAGCAGTACTTC. Translated, it gives CASSFRGPPYEQYF. This chain joins TRBV7-2 and TRBJ2-7; the match to TRBD1 covers 7 bases. Germline CDR1 is SGHTA and CDR2 is FQGNSA. The CDR3 runs 14 residues. J lost 2 bases, V lost 3 bases, and 4 bases had no gene match.

V usage is TRBV6-1 and J usage is TRBJ1-1; D gene unclear. The CDR3 covers 13 residues. Germline CDR1 MNHNS, CDR2 SASEGT. Trimming took 8 bases from V and 1 from J, leaving 11 bases between them. The CDR3: CASLYLPNTEAFF. The DNA of the CDR3 is TGTGCCAGCTTGTATCTTCCGAACACTGAAGCTTTCTTT.

This rearrangement joins TRBV5-1 to TRBJ2-3, with D possibly being TRBD1 (6 bases). V lost 0 bases and J lost 4, with 12 bases in between. Germline loops: CDR1 SGHRS, CDR2 YFSETQ. This CDR3 has 15 amino acids. CDR3 nucleotide sequence: TGCGCCAGCAGCTTGGCCGTAGGGGGACCAGATACGCAGTATTTT. Amino acids: CASSLAVGGPDTQYF. The whole variable domain, filled in from reference TRBV5-1 and TRBJ2-3, reads KAGVTQTPRYLIKTRGQQVTLSCSPISGHRSVSWYQQTPGQGLQFLFEYFSETQRNKGNFPGRFSGRQFSNSRSEMNVSTLELGDSALYLCASSLAVGGPDTQYFGPGTRLTVL.

The chain joins TRBV9 to TRBJ2-6; TRBD1 aligns across 8 bases. V lost 1 base and J lost 0; bases outside the gene matches: 6. Germline CDR1 is SGDLS and CDR2 is YYNGEE. The CDR3 is 18 residues long. The CDR3 sequence: CASSVPDRDASGANVLTF. The CDR3 DNA reads TGTGCCAGCAGCGTACCGGACAGGGATGCCTCTGGGGCCAACGTCCTGACTTTC.

This chain links TRBV28 with TRBJ2-7, with a weak D call TRBD2 (6 bases). CDR1 and CDR2 (germline): MDHEN, SYDVKM. V lost 3 bases and J 4 bases, leaving 13 bases between the germline ends. The CDR3 contains 14 residues. CDR3: CASSLDGSGYEQYF. The DNA of the CDR3 is TGTGCCAGCAGTTTGGACGGGAGCGGTTACGAGCAGTACTTC.